Following are 2 T cell receptor beta chains from one sample sequenced in a study of blood T cell repertoires in COVID-19. TCRdb's table, derived via immunoSEQ multiplex PCR, lists solely in-frame clones and lacks some. The data contain some 370,000 clones, almost 90% of them seen just once; the ten biggest clones take up 5% to 8.5%. The sequenced sample was peripheral blood. All receptors derive from a man aged 18 to 29 with active or convalescent COVID-19.

V and J are TRBV27 and TRBJ2-7, with 13 bases aligning to TRBD2. This CDR3 has 18 amino acids. Germline V gives CDR1 MNHEY, CDR2 SMNVEV (reference sequence). V lost 3 bases and J lost 3; bases outside the gene matches: 11. Here the CDR3 DNA reads TGTGCCAGCAGTTTGAGCCGACTAGCGGGGGGAAGCGTCTACGAGCAGTACTTC. Its translation is CASSLSRLAGGSVYEQYF.

This sequence joins TRBV9 and TRBJ1-1; D unresolved. CDR1 is SGDLS, CDR2 YYNGEE, per germline. V lost 0 bases to trimming and J lost 1 base, with 10 bases between them. This CDR3 has 15 amino acids. This chain's CDR3 is CASSVVSRPNTEAFF. CDR3 DNA: TGTGCCAGCAGCGTAGTTTCGAGGCCGAACACTGAAGCTTTCTTT. Looking up the rest from reference TRBV9 and TRBJ1-1 gives the full variable domain: DSGVTQTPKHLITATGQRVTLRCSPRSGDLSVYWYQQSLDQGLQFLIQYYNGEERAKGNILERFSAQQFPDLHSELNLSSLELGDSALYFCASSVVSRPNTEAFFGQGTRLTVV.